Below, 21 T cell receptor beta chains from the same sample are listed, as sequenced in a study of T cells in localized non-small cell lung cancer. Sequencing used immunoSEQ multiplex PCR; TCRdb keeps in-frame clones, though not all of them. The sample lists 15,000 to 20,000 clones; around 89% were seen once. The sample was peripheral blood, taken before any cancer treatment. The source of these receptors is a male donor at least 60 years old with stage II squamous cell lung carcinoma.

This chain connects TRBV7-3 to TRBJ1-2, with TRBD1 identical over 9 bases. The V and J ends lost 5 bases and 8 bases, in that order; junction bases with no gene match: 6. Germline CDR1 and CDR2: SGHTA and FQGTGA. This CDR3 is built from 13 residues. The CDR3 sequence is CASSAGQGGGYTF. In DNA, the CDR3 is TGTGCCAGCAGCGCGGGACAGGGAGGCGGCTACACCTTC.

V is TRBV5-1 and J is TRBJ1-1, with 9 bases that match TRBD1. The CDR3 consists of 16 residues. Looked up from germline, CDR1 is SGHRS and CDR2 is YFSETQ. V dropped 3 bases and J dropped 4; count of bases not matched to a gene: 10. The CDR3 DNA is TGCGCCAGCAGCTCCGTTATACAGGGGGCCGGCACTGAAGCTTTCTTT. It encodes CASSSVIQGAGTEAFF.

In DNA form, the CDR3 reads TGTGCCACCAGCAGAGACATAGCGGGTTTTCCGTTTAGCTCCTACAATGAGCAGTTCTTC. Its protein is CATSRDIAGFPFSSYNEQFF. The chain recombines TRBV15 with TRBJ2-1, with TRBD2 identical over 7 bases. V trimming: 0 bases; J trimming: 0 bases; junction bases outside the gene matches: 14. Germline V gene data show CDR1 as LNHNV and CDR2 as YYDKDF (reference sequence). The length of the CDR3 is 20 residues.

The chain uses TRBV5-8 and TRBJ2-7; 8 positions agree with TRBD2. Germline CDR1 reads SGHTS; CDR2 reads YDEGEE. V gave up 4 bases and J gave up 9 bases; unmatched junction bases: 12. The CDR3 length is 14 residues. The CDR3 sequence is CASSLPGGALSQYF. In DNA form, the CDR3 reads TGTGCCAGCAGCCTCCCCGGGGGGGCCCTTTCGCAGTACTTC. Variable domain in full (rest from reference TRBV5-8 and TRBJ2-7): EAGVTQSPTHLIKTRGQQATLRCSPISGHTSVYWYQQALGLGLQFLLWYDEGEERNRGNFPPRFSGRQFPNYSSELNVNALELEDSALYLCASSLPGGALSQYFGPGTRLTVT.

The sample holds one count of this clone. The chain is built from TRBV10-3 and TRBJ1-1; no definite D call. V lost 1 base, J lost 1 base, and 13 bases lay in between. The CDR3 extends over 16 amino acids. Germline CDR1 ENHRY, CDR2 SYGVKD. The CDR3 sequence: CAISEFKAEKNTEAFF. The CDR3 bases are TGTGCCATCAGTGAGTTCAAAGCGGAGAAGAACACTGAAGCTTTCTTT.

The V call is TRBV5-1, the J call TRBJ2-4; TRBD1 matches 9 bases. Germline V lookup: CDR1 SGHRS, CDR2 YFSETQ. V lost 3 bases to trimming and J lost 2 bases; unmatched junction nucleotides: 6. This CDR3 region has 16 residues. This chain's CDR3 is CASSSQGAGSKNIQYF. The CDR3 region has the DNA TGCGCCAGCAGCTCACAGGGGGCAGGGTCCAAAAACATTCAGTACTTC.

J is TRBJ1-1 and V is TRBV7-9; 11 bases align to TRBD1. J lost 11 bases, V lost 3 bases, and 8 bases had no gene match. The CDR3 totals 14 residues. Germline CDR1 reads SEHNR; CDR2 reads FQNEAQ (reference sequence). CDR3 protein: CASSLTGTGGLAFF. In nucleotides, the CDR3 is TGTGCCAGCAGCTTGACTGGGACAGGGGGTTTGGCTTTCTTT.

The table lists this clone with a count of one. The rearrangement joins TRBV11-2 to TRBJ2-5; no clear D. The CDR3 has 15 residues. V lost 5 bases to trimming and J lost 5 bases, with 18 bases between them. Germline V gene sequence: CDR1 SGHAT, CDR2 FQNNGV. CDR3: CASSHNRGTGETQYF. For the CDR3, the DNA is TGTGCCAGCAGCCACAACCGAGGTACCGGGGAGACCCAGTACTTC.

The rearrangement links TRBV4-1 to TRBJ2-7; D is perhaps TRBD2 (6 bases). The CDR3 has 15 residues. Germline CDR1 is MGHRA and CDR2 is YSYEKL. The ends were cut back, 4 bases at V and 0 bases at J, with 13 bases in the middle. The CDR3 region is CASSPQAGSSYEQYF. The CDR3 nucleotides are TGCGCCAGCAGCCCCCAGGCCGGGAGCTCCTACGAGCAGTACTTC.

The chain has TRBV6-1 and TRBJ2-3; TRBD2 is a possible D gene (6 bases). Germline-derived CDR1 and CDR2 are MNHNS and SASEGT. V was pared by 6 bases and J by 0 bases, with 10 bases between. This CDR3 is built from 14 residues. CDR3 DNA sequence: TGTGCCAGCAGGGTAGCGGCTAGCACAGATACGCAGTATTTT. Translated, it gives CASRVAASTDTQYF.

This chain uses TRBV29-1 with TRBJ2-3, with a weak D call TRBD2 (5 bases). Per germline, CDR1 SQVTM and CDR2 ANQGSEA. This CDR3 contains 15 residues. The germline V and J ends were trimmed by 0 bases and 0 bases, with 10 bases remaining between them. The CDR3 reads CSVEDTEASTDTQYF. The CDR3 DNA sequence: TGCAGCGTTGAAGATACGGAGGCTAGCACAGATACGCAGTATTTT.

The chain combines TRBV30 with TRBJ1-5; D unresolved. CDR3 length: 15 residues. Looked up from germline, CDR1 is GTSNPN and CDR2 is SVGIG (reference sequence). V dropped 2 bases and J dropped 0 bases, with 11 bases sitting between them. CDR3 coding DNA: TGTGCCTGGAGTACAGCCTACTATAGCAATCAGCCCCAGCATTTT. This codes for CAWSTAYYSNQPQHF.

This chain uses TRBV13 with TRBJ2-3, with D perhaps matching TRBD2 (6 bases). Trimming pared 4 bases from V and 4 bases from J, leaving 15 bases between. Germline V gene sequence: CDR1 PRHDT, CDR2 FYEKMQ (reference sequence). This CDR3 has 15 residues. The CDR3 sequence is CASSSYGGLADTQYF. CDR3 in DNA: TGTGCCAGCAGCTCCTACGGGGGTCTGGCAGATACGCAGTATTTT.

The chain employs TRBV27 and TRBJ1-1; the D is unclear. Germline assignment: CDR1 MNHEY and CDR2 SMNVEV (reference sequence). The CDR3 is 14 amino acids. Deletions cut 6 bases from V and 0 bases from J, with 11 bases between. CDR3 in amino acids: CASRPAGMNTEAFF. The CDR3 bases are TGTGCCAGCAGGCCCGCGGGGATGAACACTGAAGCTTTCTTT.

The gene calls are TRBV7-9 and TRBJ2-7, with D possibly being TRBD1 (5 bases). CDR1 is SEHNR, CDR2 FQNEAQ, per germline (reference sequence). V lost 5 bases, J lost 1 base, and 9 bases lay in between. The CDR3 totals 13 residues. In DNA form, the CDR3 reads TGTGCCAGCAGCCGCAGGGATTCCTACGAGCAGTACTTC. Amino acids: CASSRRDSYEQYF.

The CDR3: CASSPILLAGGSNEQFF. In nucleotides, the CDR3 is TGTGCCAGCAGCCCCATTCTACTAGCGGGAGGGTCCAATGAGCAGTTCTTC. This chain links TRBV7-6 with TRBJ2-1; 13 bases agree with TRBD2. This CDR3 spans 17 amino acids. V trimming: 5 bases; J trimming: 6 bases; junction bases outside the gene matches: 10. Looked up from germline, CDR1 is SGHVS and CDR2 is FNYEAQ. The entire variable domain, with the rest obtained from reference TRBV7-6 and TRBJ2-1, is as follows: GAGVSQSPRYKVTKRGQDVALRCDPISGHVSLYWYRQALGQGPEFLTYFNYEAQQDKSGLPNDRFSAERPEGSISTLTIQRTEQRDSAMYRCASSPILLAGGSNEQFFGPGTRLTVL.

This chain uses TRBV10-3 with TRBJ2-1; 9 nucleotides match TRBD2. V was pared by 0 bases and J by 7 bases, with 13 bases of the junction left unmatched. Germline V gene data show CDR1 as ENHRY and CDR2 as SYGVKD. The CDR3 consists of 18 residues. The CDR3, as DNA: TGTGCCATCAGTGAGTCGACTCGAGCGGGAGGAAGGTCGAATGAGCAGTTCTTC. Amino acid sequence: CAISESTRAGGRSNEQFF.

V usage is TRBV9 and J usage is TRBJ1-2; weak D call: TRBD1 (5 bases). The V gene's germline CDR1 is SGDLS and CDR2 YYNGEE. Trimming shortened V by 4 bases and J by 4 bases, and 23 bases separated the two germline ends. The CDR3 spans 17 residues. The CDR3 coding sequence is TGTGCCAGCAGCTCCCTCGAGTGGGGGGAAATGGGCTATGGCTACACCTTC. It yields the protein CASSSLEWGEMGYGYTF.

This clone was counted a few times. V and J are TRBV2 and TRBJ2-7; 8 nucleotides match TRBD1. The length of the CDR3 is 13 residues. V dropped 5 bases and J dropped 3; count of bases not matched to a gene: 3. CDR1 and CDR2 (germline): SNHLY, FYNNEI. CDR3 DNA: TGTGCCAGCAGTACTGGACAGGGCTACGAGCAGTACTTC. This gives the protein CASSTGQGYEQYF.

The rearrangement uses TRBV30 and TRBJ1-1, with D tentatively TRBD1 (6 bases). The CDR3 has 13 residues. In germline, CDR1 is GTSNPN, CDR2 SVGIG (reference sequence). Trimming cost V 0 bases and J 8 bases, with 13 bases left between them. The CDR3 DNA is TGTGCCTGGAGTGTCTCTTATCAGGGGGAAGCTTTCTTT. Its protein product is CAWSVSYQGEAFF.

This clone came up once. The gene calls are TRBV14 and TRBJ1-1; 7 bases align to TRBD1. Germline loops: CDR1 SGHDN, CDR2 FVKESK. This CDR3 comprises 18 residues. With V trimmed by 0 bases and J by 1 base, 11 bases remained unmatched. For the CDR3, the DNA is TGTGCCAGCAGCCAAGATAGAATCCGACAGGGACAGAACACTGAAGCTTTCTTT. This encodes CASSQDRIRQGQNTEAFF.